These T cell receptor beta chains were read from a single sample in a study of siplizumab effects on memory and regulatory T cells. Some clones are missing from TCRdb's copy, which holds only in-frame ones; the method was immunoSEQ multiplex PCR. The sample lists about 56,000 clones, around 97% occurring once. Sequencing was carried out using naive CD8+ T cells sorted from blood. The receptors here all came from a human donor in good health. Each CDR3 is given with its conserved first and last residue. Fields, in order: D gene, clone size, V gene, J gene, CDR3 length, CDR3 protein, CDR3 DNA. D genes are given only for firm matches. Size is stated for part of the rows, as once, few or many counts, or as a class when the clone is expanded.

d_gene: TRBD2
abundance: .
v_gene: TRBV27
j_gene: TRBJ2-1
len: 15
CDR3aa: CASSSGLAGLNEQFF
CDR3nt: TGTGCCAGCAGCTCGGGACTAGCGGGGCTTAATGAGCAGTTCTTC

d_gene: .
abundance: .
v_gene: TRBV15
j_gene: TRBJ2-2
len: 12
CDR3aa: CATSGGAGELFF
CDR3nt: TGTGCCACCAGCGGTGGGGCTGGGGAGCTGTTTTTT

d_gene: TRBD2
abundance: .
v_gene: TRBV7-2
j_gene: TRBJ2-1
len: 19
CDR3aa: CASMIGRLAGGPRYNEQFF
CDR3nt: TGTGCCAGCATGATTGGTCGACTAGCGGGAGGGCCTAGGTACAATGAGCAGTTCTTC

d_gene: .
abundance: .
v_gene: TRBV7-9
j_gene: TRBJ1-1
len: 12
CDR3aa: CASSLGDYLAFF
CDR3nt: TGTGCCAGCAGCTTAGGGGACTATTTAGCTTTCTTT

d_gene: .
abundance: .
v_gene: TRBV29-1
j_gene: TRBJ2-3
len: 12
CDR3aa: CSAVSGTDTQYF
CDR3nt: TGCAGCGCCGTGTCCGGTACAGATACGCAGTATTTT

d_gene: .
abundance: .
v_gene: TRBV6-1
j_gene: TRBJ2-7
len: 12
CDR3aa: CASSEGGYEQYF
CDR3nt: TGTGCCAGCAGTGAAGGGGGCTACGAGCAGTACTTC

d_gene: .
abundance: .
v_gene: TRBV11-3
j_gene: TRBJ2-7
len: 17
CDR3aa: CASSLRARVAQYDEQYF
CDR3nt: TGTGCCAGCAGCTTGAGGGCCAGGGTAGCTCAGTATGACGAGCAGTACTTC

d_gene: TRBD2
abundance: .
v_gene: TRBV7-3
j_gene: TRBJ2-3
len: 16
CDR3aa: CASSRLAGTRTDTQYF
CDR3nt: TGTGCCAGCAGCCGGCTAGCGGGCACGCGCACAGATACGCAGTATTTT

d_gene: .
abundance: .
v_gene: TRBV4-3
j_gene: TRBJ2-7
len: 14
CDR3aa: CASSQASDAYEQYF
CDR3nt: TGCGCCAGCAGCCAAGCTAGCGACGCCTACGAGCAGTACTTC

d_gene: .
abundance: .
v_gene: TRBV14
j_gene: TRBJ2-7
len: 11
CDR3aa: CASSLHREQYF
CDR3nt: TGTGCCAGCAGCCTTCATCGCGAGCAGTACTTC

d_gene: .
abundance: .
v_gene: TRBV6-5
j_gene: TRBJ1-3
len: 15
CDR3aa: CASSYGSGAGNTIYF
CDR3nt: TGTGCCAGCAGTTACGGGTCAGGGGCTGGAAACACCATATATTTT

d_gene: .
abundance: .
v_gene: TRBV27
j_gene: TRBJ2-1
len: 13
CDR3aa: CASSLGQYNEQFF
CDR3nt: TGTGCCAGCAGTTTAGGGCAGTACAATGAGCAGTTCTTC

d_gene: TRBD1
abundance: .
v_gene: TRBV6-5
j_gene: TRBJ2-7
len: 13
CDR3aa: CASGQGPTYEQYF
CDR3nt: TGTGCCAGCGGACAGGGTCCGACCTACGAGCAGTACTTC

d_gene: .
abundance: .
v_gene: TRBV9
j_gene: TRBJ2-3
len: 16
CDR3aa: CASSAPGHKATDTQYF
CDR3nt: TGTGCCAGCAGCGCCCCGGGCCATAAAGCCACAGATACGCAGTATTTT

d_gene: .
abundance: .
v_gene: TRBV9
j_gene: TRBJ1-4
len: 14
CDR3aa: CASSVGWGNEKLFF
CDR3nt: TGTGCCAGCAGCGTAGGGTGGGGCAATGAAAAACTGTTTTTT

d_gene: TRBD1
abundance: .
v_gene: TRBV6-5
j_gene: TRBJ1-2
len: 16
CDR3aa: CASSYSRQGLGSGYTF
CDR3nt: TGTGCCAGCAGTTACTCCAGACAGGGCCTAGGGAGTGGCTACACCTTC

d_gene: .
abundance: .
v_gene: TRBV7-9
j_gene: TRBJ2-5
len: 13
CDR3aa: CASSLVLGETQYF
CDR3nt: TGTGCCAGCAGCTTAGTTTTGGGAGAGACCCAGTACTTC

d_gene: TRBD1
abundance: .
v_gene: TRBV4-2
j_gene: TRBJ2-7
len: 15
CDR3aa: CASTNLGTGDYEQYF
CDR3nt: TGTGCCAGCACCAACCTCGGGACAGGGGACTACGAGCAGTACTTC

d_gene: .
abundance: .
v_gene: TRBV30
j_gene: TRBJ2-2
len: 15
CDR3aa: CAWTLSGVVAGELFF
CDR3nt: TGTGCCTGGACTCTAAGTGGGGTCGTCGCCGGGGAGCTGTTTTTT

d_gene: .
abundance: .
v_gene: TRBV12-5
j_gene: TRBJ2-3
len: 16
CDR3aa: CASGSRGTRSTDTQYF
CDR3nt: TGTGCTAGTGGTTCCCGCGGTACTAGGAGCACAGATACGCAGTATTTT

d_gene: .
abundance: .
v_gene: TRBV27
j_gene: TRBJ1-2
len: 14
CDR3aa: CASSLWGGADGYTF
CDR3nt: TGTGCCAGCAGTTTATGGGGGGGGGCGGATGGCTACACCTTC

d_gene: TRBD2
abundance: .
v_gene: TRBV29-1
j_gene: TRBJ2-1
len: 13
CDR3aa: CSVAAGVRNEQFF
CDR3nt: TGCAGCGTTGCTGCGGGAGTGAGGAATGAGCAGTTCTTC

d_gene: TRBD2
abundance: .
v_gene: TRBV27
j_gene: TRBJ2-7
len: 15
CDR3aa: CASSFSGSRLYEQYF
CDR3nt: TGTGCCAGCAGTTTTAGCGGGAGTCGACTCTACGAGCAGTACTTC

d_gene: .
abundance: .
v_gene: TRBV6-1
j_gene: TRBJ1-5
len: 15
CDR3aa: CASNNLAGGNQPQHF
CDR3nt: TGTGCCAGCAATAACTTGGCAGGGGGCAATCAGCCCCAGCATTTT

d_gene: .
abundance: .
v_gene: TRBV4-3
j_gene: TRBJ2-2
len: 16
CDR3aa: CASSQDWGSYTGELFF
CDR3nt: TGCGCCAGCAGCCAAGACTGGGGGTCCTACACCGGGGAGCTGTTTTTT

d_gene: .
abundance: .
v_gene: TRBV7-8
j_gene: TRBJ1-1
len: 14
CDR3aa: CASSLGLRNTEAFF
CDR3nt: TGTGCCAGCAGCTTAGGACTGAGGAACACTGAAGCTTTCTTT

d_gene: .
abundance: .
v_gene: TRBV6-6
j_gene: TRBJ2-7
len: 13
CDR3aa: CASSRRGAYEQYF
CDR3nt: TGTGCCAGCAGTCGGAGGGGGGCCTACGAGCAGTACTTC

d_gene: TRBD2
abundance: .
v_gene: TRBV27
j_gene: TRBJ2-7
len: 15
CDR3aa: CASSPRLAGGREQYF
CDR3nt: TGTGCCAGCAGCCCAAGACTAGCGGGAGGGCGGGAGCAGTACTTC

d_gene: TRBD2
abundance: .
v_gene: TRBV4-1
j_gene: TRBJ2-2
len: 19
CDR3aa: CASSQVPSGRPFNTGELFF
CDR3nt: TGCGCCAGCAGCCAAGTGCCTAGCGGGAGGCCCTTTAACACCGGGGAGCTGTTTTTT

d_gene: .
abundance: once
v_gene: TRBV21-1
j_gene: TRBJ2-7
len: 8
CDR3aa: CASPGKYF
CDR3nt: TGTGCCAGCCCAGGGAAGTACTTC

d_gene: .
abundance: .
v_gene: TRBV6-5
j_gene: TRBJ2-7
len: 13
CDR3aa: CASSDSLYFVQYF
CDR3nt: TGTGCCAGCAGTGACTCGCTGTATTTCGTGCAGTACTTC

d_gene: .
abundance: .
v_gene: TRBV6-6
j_gene: TRBJ2-1
len: 12
CDR3aa: CASSIDSNEQFF
CDR3nt: TGTGCCAGCAGCATCGACAGCAATGAGCAGTTCTTC

d_gene: TRBD1
abundance: .
v_gene: TRBV7-9
j_gene: TRBJ2-2
len: 18
CDR3aa: CASSFPGQGDPNTGELFF
CDR3nt: TGTGCCAGCAGCTTCCCGGGACAGGGGGACCCGAACACCGGGGAGCTGTTTTTT

d_gene: .
abundance: .
v_gene: TRBV6-1
j_gene: TRBJ1-5
len: 16
CDR3aa: CASSGGSRGSNQPQHF
CDR3nt: TGTGCCAGCAGTGGTGGGAGCAGGGGTAGCAATCAGCCCCAGCATTTT

d_gene: TRBD2
abundance: .
v_gene: TRBV7-3
j_gene: TRBJ2-3
len: 15
CDR3aa: CASSPRAGVKDTQYF
CDR3nt: TGTGCCAGCAGCCCCAGGGCGGGAGTGAAAGATACGCAGTATTTT

d_gene: .
abundance: .
v_gene: TRBV30
j_gene: TRBJ2-1
len: 14
CDR3aa: CAWSVVSGSNEQFF
CDR3nt: TGTGCCTGGAGTGTTGTATCCGGGTCCAATGAGCAGTTCTTC

d_gene: TRBD1
abundance: .
v_gene: TRBV7-9
j_gene: TRBJ1-4
len: 14
CDR3aa: CASSLAGQNEKLFF
CDR3nt: TGTGCCAGCAGCTTAGCGGGACAGAATGAAAAACTGTTTTTT

d_gene: .
abundance: .
v_gene: TRBV9
j_gene: TRBJ2-1
len: 16
CDR3aa: CASSEFGTPVNNEQFF
CDR3nt: TGTGCCAGCAGCGAGTTCGGGACCCCAGTCAACAATGAGCAGTTCTTC

d_gene: .
abundance: .
v_gene: TRBV4-1
j_gene: TRBJ2-7
len: 14
CDR3aa: CASSPSESSYEQYF
CDR3nt: TGCGCCAGCAGCCCTAGCGAGTCCTCCTACGAGCAGTACTTC

d_gene: TRBD2
abundance: .
v_gene: TRBV4-3
j_gene: TRBJ2-1
len: 18
CDR3aa: CASSHLISGTSGRYEQFF
CDR3nt: TGCGCCAGCAGCCACCTAATTTCCGGGACTAGCGGGAGGTATGAGCAGTTCTTC

d_gene: .
abundance: .
v_gene: TRBV5-4
j_gene: TRBJ2-7
len: 14
CDR3aa: CASSLGQGIGEQYF
CDR3nt: TGTGCCAGCAGCTTGGGGCAGGGAATAGGCGAGCAGTACTTC

d_gene: TRBD2
abundance: .
v_gene: TRBV5-4
j_gene: TRBJ2-3
len: 18
CDR3aa: CASSLTSGRLPRTDTQYF
CDR3nt: TGTGCCAGCAGCCTGACTAGCGGGAGGCTTCCCCGCACAGATACGCAGTATTTT

d_gene: .
abundance: once
v_gene: TRBV25-1
j_gene: TRBJ1-1
len: 14
CDR3aa: CASSEADMNTEAFF
CDR3nt: TGTGCCAGCAGTGAGGCGGACATGAACACTGAAGCTTTCTTT

d_gene: .
abundance: .
v_gene: TRBV19
j_gene: TRBJ1-1
len: 16
CDR3aa: CASSIGVIGVHTEAFF
CDR3nt: TGTGCCAGTAGTATAGGGGTTATTGGGGTACACACTGAAGCTTTCTTT

d_gene: .
abundance: .
v_gene: TRBV5-6
j_gene: TRBJ1-1
len: 15
CDR3aa: CASSSRDGWDTEAFF
CDR3nt: TGTGCCAGCAGCTCAAGAGACGGCTGGGACACTGAAGCTTTCTTT

d_gene: .
abundance: once
v_gene: TRBV30
j_gene: TRBJ1-4
len: 14
CDR3aa: CAWTARHRGEKLFF
CDR3nt: TGTGCCTGGACGGCCCGACATCGAGGTGAAAAACTGTTTTTT

d_gene: TRBD1
abundance: .
v_gene: TRBV11-3
j_gene: TRBJ1-4
len: 15
CDR3aa: CASSYTGDINEKLFF
CDR3nt: TGTGCCAGCAGTTACACAGGGGATATTAATGAAAAACTGTTTTTT

d_gene: .
abundance: .
v_gene: TRBV6-1
j_gene: TRBJ2-7
len: 12
CDR3aa: CASSPQGTEQYF
CDR3nt: TGTGCCAGCAGCCCACAGGGAACCGAGCAGTACTTC